The sequence of this TCR beta chain was determined in a study of T cells after yellow fever vaccination. Broader study findings: The study found a weaker secondary response that peaked faster, day 5 versus 15.

CDR1 is KGHSH, CDR2 LQKENI, per germline. The CDR3 consists of 15 residues. V gave up 4 bases and J gave up 0 bases, with 9 bases separating them. TCRdb redid the calling of the 5' RACE reads with MiXCR, one entry per CDR3 protein. This table has about 260,000 distinct CDR3 sequences, 10% to 15% appearing once. Many counts were recorded for this clonotype. Its antigen remains unidentified. V is TRBV18 and J is TRBJ2-2; a possible D gene is TRBD1 (6 bases). This receptor was identified in a man in his thirties or forties who received the YFV17D yellow fever vaccine. Specimen: CD4+ T cells sorted from PBMCs, collected 45 days after the yellow fever booster vaccination. DNA for the CDR3: TGTGCCAGCTCACGGGGGCAGACGAACACCGGGGAGCTGTTTTTT. This codes for CASSRGQTNTGELFF.